Listed here are 10 T cell receptor beta chains from one sample, sequenced in a study of blood T cell repertoires in COVID-19. Clones were read by immunoSEQ multiplex PCR, and TCRdb kept only the in-frame ones, dropping some. The sample records around 170,000 clones, less than 85% being singletons. Sequenced sample: peripheral blood. The receptor set was obtained from a woman older than 75 with acute or convalescent COVID-19.

The CDR3 DNA reads as TGTGCCTGGAGTGTAGCGGGAGTTGTCGCAGATACGCAGTATTTT. Its translation: CAWSVAGVVADTQYF. The chain employs TRBV30 and TRBJ2-3; TRBD2 matches 8 bases. J lost 4 bases, V lost 0 bases, and 6 bases had no gene match. The V gene's germline CDR1 is GTSNPN and CDR2 SVGIG (reference sequence). The CDR3 covers 15 residues.

The chain uses TRBV7-9 and TRBJ2-7; tentatively, D is TRBD1 (6 bases). V dropped 5 bases and J dropped 0 bases, with 14 bases sitting between them. CDR3 length: 15 residues. Germline loops: CDR1 SEHNR, CDR2 FQNEAQ (reference sequence). CDR3: CASSNTRGFSYEQYF. The CDR3 nucleotides read TGTGCCAGCAGCAACACAAGGGGGTTCTCCTACGAGCAGTACTTC.

The chain is built from TRBV5-4 and TRBJ1-2; D might be TRBD1 (6 bases). The CDR3 covers 16 residues. Germline V gene sequence: CDR1 SGHNT, CDR2 YYREEE (reference sequence). Trimming took 0 bases from V and 0 from J, leaving 12 bases between them. The CDR3 bases are TGTGCCAGCAGCTTGGCCACCAGGGGAGCTAACTATGGCTACACCTTC. Its translation is CASSLATRGANYGYTF.

The chain employs TRBV11-2 and TRBJ1-1; D unresolved. Germline lookup yields CDR1 SGHAT and CDR2 FQNNGV. The V end was cut by 5 bases, the J end by 0 bases, with 10 bases between. The CDR3 is 14 amino acids. The CDR3 spells CASSTLQLNTEAFF. In DNA form, the CDR3 reads TGTGCCAGCAGCACATTACAGCTGAACACTGAAGCTTTCTTT.

The chain couples TRBV5-1 to TRBJ1-1, with 10 bases aligning to TRBD1. The germline V gene has CDR1 SGHRS and CDR2 YFSETQ. V was clipped by 8 bases and J by 7 bases; unmatched bases: 5. The CDR3 is 12 residues long. CDR3 nucleotides: TGCGCCAGTGGACAGGGGGAGGGTGAAGCTTTCTTT. Protein product: CASGQGEGEAFF. The entire variable domain, with the rest obtained from reference TRBV5-1 and TRBJ1-1, is as follows: KAGVTQTPRYLIKTRGQQVTLSCSPISGHRSVSWYQQTPGQGLQFLFEYFSETQRNKGNFPGRFSGRQFSNSRSEMNVSTLELGDSALYLCASGQGEGEAFFGQGTRLTVV.

This sequence joins TRBV4-3 and TRBJ2-6; 11 bases align to TRBD1. The CDR3 is 18 amino acids. Germline V gene data show CDR1 as LGHNA and CDR2 as YSLEER. V lost 3 bases, J lost 4 bases, and 8 bases stayed unmatched. Written as DNA, the CDR3 is TGCGCCAGCAGCCAGGCCGGACAGGGGGCGTGGGGGGCCAACGTCCTGACTTTC. The encoded protein is CASSQAGQGAWGANVLTF.

The chain uses TRBV7-2 and TRBJ1-2; D is perhaps TRBD1 (5 bases). Trimming took 3 bases from V and 6 from J, leaving 17 bases between them. Germline CDR1 SGHTA, CDR2 FQGNSA. This CDR3 comprises 15 residues. The DNA of the CDR3 is TGTGCCAGCAGCTTTTTTGTGGCCAGGGAAAATGGCTACACCTTC. It codes for CASSFFVARENGYTF.

Only a few counts were recorded for this clone. V is TRBV9 and J is TRBJ1-3; the D is unclear. V lost 0 bases to trimming and J lost 4 bases, with 11 bases between them. The CDR3 runs 15 residues. Germline-derived CDR1 and CDR2 are SGDLS and YYNGEE. DNA for the CDR3: TGTGCCAGCAGCGTAGTTGCTGGGCTCGGAAACACCATATATTTT. Encoded protein: CASSVVAGLGNTIYF.

The rearrangement joins TRBV6-4 to TRBJ2-6; D unclear. CDR1 is MRHNA, CDR2 SNTAGT, per germline. The CDR3 has 14 amino acids. V gave up 2 bases and J gave up 4 bases, with 6 bases separating them. The DNA for the CDR3 is TGTGCCAGCAGTGACACACAGGGGGCCAACGTCCTGACTTTC. It specifies CASSDTQGANVLTF.

This chain links TRBV23-1 with TRBJ2-7; TRBD2 might be the D (6 bases). TRBV23-1 is an open reading frame whose function is uncertain. The length of the CDR3 is 14 residues. V lost 7 bases, J lost 0 bases, and 13 bases lay in between. CDR3 coding DNA: TGCGCCAGCACGAGCGGGTTGAGCTCCTACGAGCAGTACTTC. Encoded protein: CASTSGLSSYEQYF.